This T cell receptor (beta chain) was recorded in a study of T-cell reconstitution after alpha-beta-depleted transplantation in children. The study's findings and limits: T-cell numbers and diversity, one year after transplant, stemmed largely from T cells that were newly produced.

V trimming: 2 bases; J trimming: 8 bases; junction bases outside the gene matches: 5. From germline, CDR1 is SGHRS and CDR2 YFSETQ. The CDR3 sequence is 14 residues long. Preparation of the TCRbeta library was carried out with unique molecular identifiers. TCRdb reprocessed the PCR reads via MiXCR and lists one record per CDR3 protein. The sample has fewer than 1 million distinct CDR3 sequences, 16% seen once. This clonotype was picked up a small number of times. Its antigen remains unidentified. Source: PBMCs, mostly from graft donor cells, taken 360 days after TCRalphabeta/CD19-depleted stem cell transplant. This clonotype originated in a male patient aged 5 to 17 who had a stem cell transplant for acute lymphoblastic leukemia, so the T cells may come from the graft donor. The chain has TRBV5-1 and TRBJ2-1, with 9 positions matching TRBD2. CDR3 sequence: CASSLEREDDEQFF. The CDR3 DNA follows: TGCGCCAGCAGCTTAGAGCGGGAGGACGATGAGCAGTTCTTC.